Listed below are T cell receptor beta chains from one sample, sequenced in a study of blood T cell repertoires in COVID-19. Repertoires were generated with immunoSEQ multiplex PCR, while TCRdb's copy carries only in-frame clones and drops some. The sample includes 100,000 or so clones, approximately 90% seen only once; the top ten take about 0.89%. Material: peripheral blood. These receptor sequences come from a man in his fifties or sixties with acute or convalescent COVID-19. The CDR3 runs from the conserved cysteine through the conserved F or W. Each record gives: CDR3 length, D gene, J gene, V gene, clone size, CDR3 DNA, CDR3 protein. D genes are given only for firm matches. Only some rows state a clone size, as once, few, many or a class for expanded clones.

cdr3_length: 13; d_call: NA; j_call: TRBJ1-1; v_call: TRBV7-2; clone_size: NA; cdr3_nt: TGTGCCAGCAGCTTAGAGGAGGGAGCCGAAGCTTTCTTT; cdr3_aa: CASSLEEGAEAFF
cdr3_length: 16; d_call: TRBD2; j_call: TRBJ2-2; v_call: TRBV28; clone_size: NA; cdr3_nt: TGTGCCAGCAGGCCCGGACTAGCGGGCGTTTCCGGGGAGCTGTTTTTT; cdr3_aa: CASRPGLAGVSGELFF
cdr3_length: 15; d_call: NA; j_call: TRBJ1-1; v_call: TRBV7-6; clone_size: NA; cdr3_nt: TGTGCCAGCAGCTCAGGTCAGGGACTAAACACTGAAGCTTTCTTT; cdr3_aa: CASSSGQGLNTEAFF
cdr3_length: 15; d_call: TRBD1; j_call: TRBJ2-7; v_call: TRBV5-4; clone_size: NA; cdr3_nt: TGTGCCAGCAGCTCAAAGGGACAGGGGTACTACGAGCAGTACTTC; cdr3_aa: CASSSKGQGYYEQYF
cdr3_length: 16; d_call: NA; j_call: TRBJ1-3; v_call: TRBV7-8; clone_size: NA; cdr3_nt: TGTGCCAGCAGCTTAGCGCAGGGGAGCTCTGGAAACACCATATATTTT; cdr3_aa: CASSLAQGSSGNTIYF
cdr3_length: 15; d_call: TRBD1; j_call: TRBJ1-5; v_call: TRBV6-5; clone_size: NA; cdr3_nt: TGTGCCAGCAGTTTGGGACAGTTTAGCAATCAGCCCCAGCATTTT; cdr3_aa: CASSLGQFSNQPQHF
cdr3_length: 16; d_call: NA; j_call: TRBJ1-2; v_call: TRBV18; clone_size: NA; cdr3_nt: TGTGCCAGCTCACCGTCCAATTCAGGGGTTAACTATGGCTACACCTTC; cdr3_aa: CASSPSNSGVNYGYTF
cdr3_length: 11; d_call: NA; j_call: TRBJ1-3; v_call: TRBV20-1; clone_size: NA; cdr3_nt: TGCAGTGCTAGTAGGGGTGACACCATATATTTT; cdr3_aa: CSASRGDTIYF
cdr3_length: 13; d_call: NA; j_call: TRBJ1-1; v_call: TRBV18; clone_size: few; cdr3_nt: TGTGCCAGCTCACCAGAGGGCAGAACTGAAGCTTTCTTT; cdr3_aa: CASSPEGRTEAFF
cdr3_length: 15; d_call: NA; j_call: TRBJ1-5; v_call: TRBV19; clone_size: NA; cdr3_nt: TGTGCCAGTAGTATGGATGGGGACACCTATCAGCCCCAGCATTTT; cdr3_aa: CASSMDGDTYQPQHF
cdr3_length: 15; d_call: NA; j_call: TRBJ1-1; v_call: TRBV5-1; clone_size: NA; cdr3_nt: TGCGCCAGCACCCTGCGAAGCGGGACGGGCACTGAAGCTTTCTTT; cdr3_aa: CASTLRSGTGTEAFF
cdr3_length: 13; d_call: NA; j_call: TRBJ1-5; v_call: TRBV24-1; clone_size: NA; cdr3_nt: TGTGCCACCAGTGTAGGGGGGGATCAGCCCCAGCATTTT; cdr3_aa: CATSVGGDQPQHF
cdr3_length: 13; d_call: NA; j_call: TRBJ1-2; v_call: TRBV30; clone_size: NA; cdr3_nt: TGTGCCTGGTCAGGGGCAGGTTATTCTAGCTACACCTTC; cdr3_aa: CAWSGAGYSSYTF
cdr3_length: 16; d_call: NA; j_call: TRBJ1-4; v_call: TRBV19; clone_size: NA; cdr3_nt: TGTGCCAGTAGTATGCGCGGGGCTGCAACTAATGAAAAACTGTTTTTT; cdr3_aa: CASSMRGAATNEKLFF
cdr3_length: 13; d_call: NA; j_call: TRBJ1-2; v_call: TRBV28; clone_size: few; cdr3_nt: TGTGCCAGCAGTTTGAACCGCGGGTATGGCTACACCTTC; cdr3_aa: CASSLNRGYGYTF